The entry below describes one TCR beta chain. As yet, its antigen is unknown. The read halts 3 residues ahead of the CDR3 end, with the missing end drawn from the germline J gene. The sample is drawn from a study of T cells in women clearing cervical HPV infection. Study-level findings and limits: Each sample's T-cell count was unknown, possibly confounding richness. Repertoire richness, not evenness, was significantly elevated in CIN3+ cases versus controls. TRBV6-7 relative abundance averaged roughly 0.1% in cases and 0.16% in controls.

Trimming pared 7 bases from V and 3 bases from J, leaving 13 bases between. CDR3 length: 14 amino acids. Germline CDR1 is SGHRS and CDR2 is YFSETQ. Data came from immunoSEQ multiplex PCR; TCRdb stores just in-frame clones and leaves some out. This sample's clone table lists tens of thousands of clones. The rearrangement joins TRBV5-1 to TRBJ1-4; D is perhaps TRBD1 (5 bases). The sequenced sample consisted of blood buffy coat. This receptor was taken from a woman between 18 and 70 years old with a cervical HPV16 infection that either progressed to CIN3+ or cleared (not recorded which). CDR3 loop: CASGIQGANEKLFF. The CDR3 DNA, read in part, is TGCGCCAGCGGTATTCAAGGGGCTAATGAAAAA.